The rows below give T cell receptor beta chains drawn from one sample of a study of T cells in Graves' hyperthyroidism and ophthalmopathy. Each CDR3 protein gets one entry after TCRdb re-called the multiplex PCR reads with MiXCR. This table holds 700,000 or so distinct CDR3 sequences, approximately 14% found once. The specimen was blood. The receptors come from a woman between 50 and 59 years old with Graves' ophthalmopathy. Both conserved end residues are part of each CDR3. The D gene is left open where the match is weak. Part of the rows lack a size; the others show once, few, many or a class for expanded clones.

D gene,clone size,V gene,J gene,CDR3 DNA,CDR3 protein
NA,NA,TRBV7-9,TRBJ2-1,TGTGCCAGCAGAGAACCAACAGGGAATGAGCAGTTCTTC,CASREPTGNEQFF
TRBD2,many,TRBV5-1,TRBJ2-2,TGCGCCGGGCCCGGACTAGGCGGCACCGGGGAGCTGTTTTTT,CAGPGLGGTGELFF
NA,many,TRBV6-1,TRBJ2-7,TGTGCCAGCAGTCCTGGGGCGTCATACGAGCAGTACTTC,CASSPGASYEQYF
TRBD1,many,TRBV7-9,TRBJ2-7,TGTGCCAGCAGCTCCACAGGACAGGGGGGAAGGGAGCAGTACTTC,CASSSTGQGGREQYF
NA,many,TRBV27,TRBJ1-1,TGTGCCAGCAGTTTAAAAGGGTTTCAGGTAGCTTTCTTT,CASSLKGFQVAFF
NA,many,TRBV28,TRBJ1-1,TGTGCCAGCAGTTTTCCCTATAAACAAGCTTTCTTT,CASSFPYKQAFF
TRBD2,many,TRBV18,TRBJ2-1,TGTGCCAGCTCAATATACCCGGGGGGGGCCTCCTACAATGAGCAGTTCTTC,CASSIYPGGASYNEQFF
NA,many,TRBV27,TRBJ2-5,TGTGCCAGCAGTTGGGCTGGGACCCAAGAGACCCAGTACTTC,CASSWAGTQETQYF
NA,many,TRBV5-8,TRBJ1-1,TGTGCCAGCAGCTTGGCAGGAATGAACACTGAAGCTTTCTTT,CASSLAGMNTEAFF
NA,many,TRBV7-2,TRBJ1-2,TGTGCCAGCAGCTTGGATCTTACAGGGTCCAACTATGGCTACACCTTC,CASSLDLTGSNYGYTF
NA,many,TRBV4-2,TRBJ2-7,TGTGCCAGCAGCCAAGCCTGGGACTCAGTCTACGAGCAGTACTTC,CASSQAWDSVYEQYF
NA,NA,TRBV9,TRBJ2-5,TGTGCCAGCAGCGTAGGAGGATATCCAGAGGAGACCCAGTACTTC,CASSVGGYPEETQYF
NA,once,TRBV7-3,TRBJ2-2,TGTGCCAGCAGCTTAGAGGTAGCAAACACCGGGGAGCTGTTTTTT,CASSLEVANTGELFF
TRBD2,many,TRBV7-2,TRBJ2-7,TGTGCCAGCAGCCCCCAATTTAGCGGGGGTTCTAACGAGCAGTACTTC,CASSPQFSGGSNEQYF
NA,few,TRBV4-1,TRBJ2-1,TGCGCCAGCAGCCAAGATGTAGAGCAGTTCTTC,CASSQDVEQFF
TRBD2,few,TRBV5-1,TRBJ2-1,TGCGCCAGCCACCGTTTTTTGCGGGAGGGCCCCTACAATGAGCAGTTCTTC,CASHRFLREGPYNEQFF
TRBD1,many,TRBV18,TRBJ2-1,TGTGCCAGCTCACCACGGGGACAGGGGGGCAATGAGCAGTTCTTC,CASSPRGQGGNEQFF
TRBD1,many,TRBV28,TRBJ1-1,TGTGCCAGCAGTCCCCGGACAGGATCGAACACTGAAGCTTTCTTT,CASSPRTGSNTEAFF
NA,many,TRBV28,TRBJ1-5,TGTGCCAGCAGCTCACTGGGGGTAGGGGAAGGCAATCAGCCCCAGCATTTT,CASSSLGVGEGNQPQHF
TRBD2,many,TRBV20-1,TRBJ2-5,TGCAGTGCTGAGCCGCGGGGAGCGGGAGTCGAGACCCAGTACTTC,CSAEPRGAGVETQYF
TRBD1,many,TRBV11-1,TRBJ1-2,TGTGCCAGCAGCCTCACCGGCCTCGACAGGGGGTCCTTCGGCTACACCTTC,CASSLTGLDRGSFGYTF
NA,many,TRBV5-5,TRBJ1-1,TGTGCCAGCAGCTTCAATGTCGACCAGAACACTGAAGCTTTCTTT,CASSFNVDQNTEAFF
NA,NA,TRBV7-9,TRBJ1-3,TGTGCCAGCAGCTTAGAACGGTTTCAGGGGCTAAATTCTGGAAACACCATATATTTT,CASSLERFQGLNSGNTIYF
TRBD2,many,TRBV13,TRBJ2-7,TGTGCCAGCAGCTTAGAGGGGACTAGCGGGAGGGCCTACGAGCAGTACTTC,CASSLEGTSGRAYEQYF
TRBD2,many,TRBV6-1,TRBJ2-7,TGTGCCAGCACTATGACTAGCGGCTCCTACGAGCAGTACTTC,CASTMTSGSYEQYF
TRBD1,NA,TRBV12-3/TRBV12-4,TRBJ1-3,TGTGCCATCGCTACAGGGGTTGGAAACACCATATATTTT,CAIATGVGNTIYF
NA,NA,TRBV7-2,TRBJ2-2,TGTGCCAGCAGCTTAGCGGCGCGGGGTGGGAACACCGGGGAGCTGTTTTTT,CASSLAARGGNTGELFF
TRBD2,NA,TRBV5-1,TRBJ2-1,TGCGCCAGCAGCTTAAAGGGACTAGCGGGGACATACAATGAGCAGTTCTTC,CASSLKGLAGTYNEQFF
TRBD2,many,TRBV11-2,TRBJ2-1,TGTGCCAGCAGCAAGAGTAGACTAGCTTATGAGCAGTTCTTC,CASSKSRLAYEQFF
NA,many,TRBV7-3,TRBJ2-2,TGTGCCAGCAGCCCCCTTGGCGCAGGGGCGCACGCCAACACCGGGGAGCTGTTTTTT,CASSPLGAGAHANTGELFF
NA,many,TRBV7-9,TRBJ2-3,TGTGCCAGCAGCTTTCCGTCTACGGGCCCGAAACAAGATACGCAGTATTTT,CASSFPSTGPKQDTQYF
TRBD1,many,TRBV7-2,TRBJ2-7,TGTGCCAGCAGCACTCGACAGGGCCAAGAGCAGTACTTC,CASSTRQGQEQYF
NA,many,TRBV7-2,TRBJ2-7,TGTGCCAGCAGCTTAAATCTTTACGAGCAGTACTTC,CASSLNLYEQYF
NA,many,TRBV18,TRBJ1-3,TGTGCCAGCTCACCGCGGAGTGGAAACACCATATATTTT,CASSPRSGNTIYF
NA,NA,TRBV5-1,TRBJ2-6,TGCGCCAGCAGCTCGGGACTCAACTCTGGGGCCAACGTCCTGACTTTC,CASSSGLNSGANVLTF